This T cell receptor (beta chain) stems from a study of identifying expanded T cells in peripheral blood. Study-level points and caveats: Technical replicates showed approximately 1.2 changed clones; two weeks 15 to 20; four weeks 19. Clone count variance between roughly two-week samples rose with total template count.

During the collection period, no donor immune events like infections were recorded. Germline loops: CDR1 MNHEY, CDR2 SVGAGI. The CDR3 loop spans 15 amino acids. V dropped 2 bases and J dropped 5 bases, with 13 bases sitting between them. TCRdb's table, derived via immunoSEQ multiplex PCR, lists solely in-frame clones and lacks some. The table has around 130,000 clones, about 88% seen once. For this clone: The antigen is not known.

The chain joins TRBV6-5 to TRBJ2-1, with D perhaps TRBD1 (5 bases). Sequenced material: blood. The TCR was taken from a person aged 18 to 75 in good health. The CDR3 region is CASSYREGHNNEQFF. For the CDR3, the DNA is TGTGCCAGCAGTTACCGCGAAGGACACAACAATGAGCAGTTCTTC.